This T cell receptor (beta chain) was identified in a study of cytomegalovirus exposure and HLA in healthy donors. The study ran its PCR with 60 Vbeta and 13 Jbeta primers. Clones were read by immunoSEQ multiplex PCR, and TCRdb kept only the in-frame ones, dropping some. The profile covers some 150,000 clones, with about four fifths appearing a single time and roughly 4.7% taken by the ten largest. Per the germline V gene, CDR1 is SQVTM and CDR2 is ANQGSEA. J gave up 0 bases and V 5 bases, and 26 bases lay outside the gene matches. This CDR3 has 21 residues. J is TRBJ2-5 and V is TRBV29-1; 8 bases line up with TRBD2. The clonotype was recovered from a man younger than 45 in good health and CMV-seronegative. The sequenced material came from PBMCs. The CDR3 loop reads CSVPPWGSGMSQVGYQETQYF. CDR3 nucleotides: TGCAGCGTTCCCCCCTGGGGTAGCGGGATGTCCCAGGTTGGGTACCAAGAGACCCAGTACTTC.